The subject of this entry is one TCR beta chain. TCRdb re-called the PCR reads with MiXCR, one entry per CDR3 protein. The table has about half a million distinct CDR3 sequences, 20% to 25% seen once. This record comes from a study of molecular identifiers for immune sequencing clone quantification. Trimming took 0 bases from V and 4 from J, leaving 11 bases between them. The CDR3 length is 14 residues. In germline, CDR1 is SGHDT, CDR2 YYEEEE. This rearrangement joins TRBV5-6 to TRBJ2-7; D might be TRBD1 (5 bases). The sample was naive CD8+ T cells from blood, with Jurkat cell RNA spiked in. Subset in this sample: FACS-sorted CD8+CD4-CCR7+CD45RA+ naive T cells. This clonotype was obtained from a human donor in good health. Some libraries in this study had Jurkat cell RNA spiked in. This CDR3 reads CASSLVTAVYEQYF. The CDR3 nucleotides read TGTGCCAGCAGCTTGGTGACAGCAGTATACGAGCAGTACTTC.